One and the same sample provided the 8 T cell receptor beta chains below, sequenced in a study of blood T cell repertoires in COVID-19. Assay used: immunoSEQ multiplex PCR; TCRdb lists only in-frame clones, some missing. This table holds under 95,000 clones, approximately 85% found once. The sample taken for sequencing was peripheral blood. These receptors originate from a woman older than 75 with COVID-19, enrolled during active disease.

This rearrangement joins TRBV5-1 to TRBJ2-1; no reliable D call. This CDR3 has 15 residues. From germline, CDR1 is SGHRS and CDR2 YFSETQ. The germline V and J ends were trimmed by 0 bases and 3 bases, with 10 bases remaining between them. CDR3 DNA sequence: TGCGCCAGCAGCTTGGCCCACATTGTCTACAATGAGCAGTTCTTC. Its protein is CASSLAHIVYNEQFF. The full variable domain, its missing parts supplied by reference TRBV5-1 and TRBJ2-1, is KAGVTQTPRYLIKTRGQQVTLSCSPISGHRSVSWYQQTPGQGLQFLFEYFSETQRNKGNFPGRFSGRQFSNSRSEMNVSTLELGDSALYLCASSLAHIVYNEQFFGPGTRLTVL.

V usage is TRBV6-2 or TRBV6-3 and J usage is TRBJ1-5; 9 positions agree with TRBD1. CDR3 length equals 15 residues. CDR1 is MNHEY, CDR2 SVGEGT, per germline. V lost 6 bases to trimming and J lost 6 bases; unmatched junction nucleotides: 9. The chain's CDR3 is CASSSPTGGGQPQHF. CDR3 bases: TGTGCCAGCAGCTCCCCGACAGGGGGTGGTCAGCCCCAGCATTTT.

Turning to this clone: The sample contains more than one DNA sequence encoding this CDR3. The chain combines TRBV30 with TRBJ2-5; perhaps TRBD2 as D (5 bases). Deletions cut 0 bases from V and 4 bases from J, with 9 bases between. Germline lookup yields CDR1 GTSNPN and CDR2 SVGIG (reference sequence). CDR3 length: 13 residues. The CDR3 sequence: CAWSVHGGETQYF. CDR3 DNA: TGTGCCTGGAGTGTCCACGGAGGAGAGACCCAGTACTTC. The full variable domain, in which reference TRBV30 and TRBJ2-5 provide the parts outside the CDR3, is SQTIHQWPATLVQPVGSPLSLECTVEGTSNPNLYWYRQAAGRGLQLLFYSVGIGQISSEVPQNLSASRPQDRQFILSSKKLLLSDSGFYLCAWSVHGGETQYFGPGTRLLVL.

This sequence joins TRBV27 and TRBJ1-5, with TRBD1 identical over 9 bases. V lost 5 bases to trimming and J lost 2 bases; unmatched junction nucleotides: 1. The CDR3 has 14 residues. Germline CDR1 reads MNHEY; CDR2 reads SMNVEV (reference sequence). The CDR3 loop is CASSRTGGNQPQHF. CDR3 nucleotides: TGTGCCAGCAGTCGGACAGGGGGCAATCAGCCCCAGCATTTT.

The table lists this clone with a count of one. The J gene is TRBJ2-5, the V gene TRBV7-9; D uncertain. V was trimmed by 6 bases and J by 2 bases, leaving 13 bases between them. Germline V gene lookup returns CDR1 SEHNR and CDR2 FQNEAQ (reference sequence). This CDR3 spans 14 amino acids. The CDR3 sequence: CASSYSQVQETQYF. CDR3 in DNA: TGTGCCAGCAGTTATAGTCAGGTACAAGAGACCCAGTACTTC. The full variable domain, its missing parts supplied by reference TRBV7-9 and TRBJ2-5, is DTGVSQNPRHKITKRGQNVTFRCDPISEHNRLYWYRQTLGQGPEFLTYFQNEAQLEKSRLLSDRFSAERPKGSFSTLEIQRTEQGDSAMYLCASSYSQVQETQYFGPGTRLLVL.

J is TRBJ2-7 and V is TRBV6-5; TRBD1 might be the D (5 bases). The CDR3 length is 16 residues. Germline-derived CDR1 and CDR2 are MNHEY and SVGAGI. V lost 0 bases and J lost 2, with 14 bases in between. CDR3 in amino acids: CASSYSPDSRAYEQYF. The CDR3 DNA reads TGTGCCAGCAGTTACTCACCCGACAGTCGAGCCTACGAGCAGTACTTC.

The rearrangement uses TRBV5-1 and TRBJ2-3; D may be TRBD1 (5 bases). The germline V gene has CDR1 SGHRS and CDR2 YFSETQ. Trimming stripped 0 bases from V and 0 bases from J, with 11 bases between. The CDR3 runs 16 residues. The CDR3 region is CASSLADRASTDTQYF. The CDR3 DNA reads TGCGCCAGCAGCTTGGCTGACAGAGCCAGCACAGATACGCAGTATTTT.

This chain joins TRBV28 and TRBJ2-1; D ambiguous. Deletions cut 7 bases from V and 4 bases from J, with 11 bases between. The CDR3 is 13 residues long. The germline V gene has CDR1 MDHEN and CDR2 SYDVKM. This chain's CDR3 is CASNGGLYNEQFF. In nucleotides, the CDR3 is TGTGCCAGCAATGGCGGTTTGTACAATGAGCAGTTCTTC.